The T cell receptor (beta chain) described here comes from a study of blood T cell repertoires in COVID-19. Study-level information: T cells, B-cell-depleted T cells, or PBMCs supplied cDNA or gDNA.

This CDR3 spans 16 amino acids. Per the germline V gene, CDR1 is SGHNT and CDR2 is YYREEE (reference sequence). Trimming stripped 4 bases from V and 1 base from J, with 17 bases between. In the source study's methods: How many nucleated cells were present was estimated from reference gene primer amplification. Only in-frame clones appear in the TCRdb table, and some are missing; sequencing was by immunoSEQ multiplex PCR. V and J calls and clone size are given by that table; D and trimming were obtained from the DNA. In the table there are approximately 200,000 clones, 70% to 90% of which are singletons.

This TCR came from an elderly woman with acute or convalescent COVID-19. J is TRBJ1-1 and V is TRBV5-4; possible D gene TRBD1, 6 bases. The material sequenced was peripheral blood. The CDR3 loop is CASSAPPTGANTEAFF. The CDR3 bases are TGTGCCAGCAGCGCACCTCCGACAGGAGCGAACACTGAAGCTTTCTTT.